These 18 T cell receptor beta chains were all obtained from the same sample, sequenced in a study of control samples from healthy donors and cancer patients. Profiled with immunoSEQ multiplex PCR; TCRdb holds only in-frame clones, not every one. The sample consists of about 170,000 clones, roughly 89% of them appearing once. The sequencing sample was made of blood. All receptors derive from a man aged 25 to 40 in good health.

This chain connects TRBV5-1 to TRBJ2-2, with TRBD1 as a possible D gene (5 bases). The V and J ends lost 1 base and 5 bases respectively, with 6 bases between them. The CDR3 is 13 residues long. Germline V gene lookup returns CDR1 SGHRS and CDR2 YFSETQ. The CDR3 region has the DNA TGCGCCAGCAGCTTGACAGGTACCGGGGAGCTGTTTTTT. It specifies CASSLTGTGELFF.

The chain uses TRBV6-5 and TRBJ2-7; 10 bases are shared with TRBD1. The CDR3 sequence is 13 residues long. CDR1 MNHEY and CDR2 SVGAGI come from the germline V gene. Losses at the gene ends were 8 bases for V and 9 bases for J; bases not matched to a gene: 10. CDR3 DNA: TGTGCCAGCGGTCGGACAGGGGGGAGGAGGCAGTACTTC. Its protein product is CASGRTGGRRQYF.

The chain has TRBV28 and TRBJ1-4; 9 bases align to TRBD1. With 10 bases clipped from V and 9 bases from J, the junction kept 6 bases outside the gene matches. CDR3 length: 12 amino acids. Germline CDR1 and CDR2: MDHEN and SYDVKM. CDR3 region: CAIGNRGQKLFF. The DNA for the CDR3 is TGTGCCATCGGCAACAGGGGGCAAAAACTGTTTTTT.

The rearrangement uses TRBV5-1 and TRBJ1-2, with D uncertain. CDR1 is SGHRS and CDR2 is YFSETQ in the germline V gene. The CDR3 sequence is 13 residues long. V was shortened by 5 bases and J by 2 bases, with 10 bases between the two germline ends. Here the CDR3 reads CASSVDGNYGYTF. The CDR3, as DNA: TGCGCCAGCAGTGTGGACGGAAACTATGGCTACACCTTC.

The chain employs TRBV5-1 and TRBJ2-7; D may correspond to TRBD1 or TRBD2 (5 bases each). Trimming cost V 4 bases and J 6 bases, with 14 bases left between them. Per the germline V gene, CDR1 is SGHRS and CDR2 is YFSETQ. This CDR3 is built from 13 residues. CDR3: CASSRSGPREQYF. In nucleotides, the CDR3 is TGCGCCAGCAGCAGATCGGGACCCCGCGAGCAGTACTTC.

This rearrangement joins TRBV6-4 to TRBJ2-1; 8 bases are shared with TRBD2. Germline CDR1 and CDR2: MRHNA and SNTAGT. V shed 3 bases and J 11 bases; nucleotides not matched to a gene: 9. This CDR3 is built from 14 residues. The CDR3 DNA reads TGTGCCAGCAGTGAAAGAACGGCGGGAGGACAGCAGTTCTTC. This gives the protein CASSERTAGGQQFF.

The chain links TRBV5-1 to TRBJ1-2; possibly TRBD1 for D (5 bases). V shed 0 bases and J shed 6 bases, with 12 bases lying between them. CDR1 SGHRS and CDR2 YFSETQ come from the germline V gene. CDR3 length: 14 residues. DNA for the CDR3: TGCGCCAGCAGCTTGGGGCAGGGTCATGATGGCTACACCTTC. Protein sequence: CASSLGQGHDGYTF.

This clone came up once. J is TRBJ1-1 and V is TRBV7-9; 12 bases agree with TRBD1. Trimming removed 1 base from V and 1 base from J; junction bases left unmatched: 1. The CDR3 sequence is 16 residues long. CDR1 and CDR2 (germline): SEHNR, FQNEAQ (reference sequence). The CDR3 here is CASSLGGQGANTEAFF. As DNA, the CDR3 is TGTGCCAGCAGCTTAGGGGGACAGGGGGCGAACACTGAAGCTTTCTTT.

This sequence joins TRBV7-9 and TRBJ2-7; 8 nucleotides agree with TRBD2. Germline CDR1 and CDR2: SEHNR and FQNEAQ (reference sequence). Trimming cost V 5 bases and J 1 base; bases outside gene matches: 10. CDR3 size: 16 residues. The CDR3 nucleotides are TGTGCCAGCAGCCCCCCGAGCGGGAGAGGGTCCTACGAGCAGTACTTC. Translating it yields CASSPPSGRGSYEQYF.

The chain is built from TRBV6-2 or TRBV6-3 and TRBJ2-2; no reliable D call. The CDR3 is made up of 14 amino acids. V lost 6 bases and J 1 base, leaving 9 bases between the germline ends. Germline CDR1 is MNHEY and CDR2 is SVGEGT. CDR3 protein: CASSGWVNTGELFF. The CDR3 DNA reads TGTGCCAGCAGCGGGTGGGTGAACACCGGGGAGCTGTTTTTT.

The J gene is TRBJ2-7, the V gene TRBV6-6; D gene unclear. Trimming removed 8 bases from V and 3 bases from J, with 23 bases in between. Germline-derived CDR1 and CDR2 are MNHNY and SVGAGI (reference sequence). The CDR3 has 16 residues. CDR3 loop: CASGGYRIPLLYEQYF. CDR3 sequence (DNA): TGTGCCAGCGGTGGGTACCGTATACCCCTCCTCTACGAGCAGTACTTC.

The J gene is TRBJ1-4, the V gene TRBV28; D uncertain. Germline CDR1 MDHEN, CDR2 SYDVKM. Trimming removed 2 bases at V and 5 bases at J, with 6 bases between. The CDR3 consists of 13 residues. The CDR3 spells CASSLTENEKLFF. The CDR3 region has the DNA TGTGCCAGCAGTTTAACCGAAAATGAAAAACTGTTTTTT.

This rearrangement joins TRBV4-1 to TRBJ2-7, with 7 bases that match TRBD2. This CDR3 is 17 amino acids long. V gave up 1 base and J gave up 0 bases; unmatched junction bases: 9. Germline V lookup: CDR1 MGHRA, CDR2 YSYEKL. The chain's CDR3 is CASSQAMGGTPSYEQYF. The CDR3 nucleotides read TGCGCCAGCAGCCAAGCTATGGGAGGGACCCCCTCCTACGAGCAGTACTTC.

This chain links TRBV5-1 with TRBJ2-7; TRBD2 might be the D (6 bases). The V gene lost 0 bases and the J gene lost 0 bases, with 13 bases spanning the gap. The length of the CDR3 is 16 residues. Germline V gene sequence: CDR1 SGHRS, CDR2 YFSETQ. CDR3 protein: CASSLGGAKTSYEQYF. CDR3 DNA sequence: TGCGCCAGCAGCTTGGGCGGGGCTAAAACCTCCTACGAGCAGTACTTC.

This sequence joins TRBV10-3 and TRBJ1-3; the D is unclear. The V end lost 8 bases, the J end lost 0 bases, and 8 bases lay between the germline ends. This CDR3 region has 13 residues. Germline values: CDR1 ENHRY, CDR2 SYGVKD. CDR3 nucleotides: TGTGCCATCTCACCGTTCTCTGGAAACACCATATATTTT. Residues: CAISPFSGNTIYF.

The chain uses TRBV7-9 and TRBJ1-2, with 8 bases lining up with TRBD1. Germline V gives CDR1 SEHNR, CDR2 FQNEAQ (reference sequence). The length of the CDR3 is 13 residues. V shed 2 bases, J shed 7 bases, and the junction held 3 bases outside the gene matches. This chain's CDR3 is CASSLLTGAGYTF. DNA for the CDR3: TGTGCCAGCAGCTTATTGACAGGGGCTGGCTACACCTTC.

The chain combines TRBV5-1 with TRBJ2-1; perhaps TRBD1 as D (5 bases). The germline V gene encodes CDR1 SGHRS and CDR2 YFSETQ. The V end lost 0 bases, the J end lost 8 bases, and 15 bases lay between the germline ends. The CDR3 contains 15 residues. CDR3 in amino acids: CASSLVGAGGDEQFF. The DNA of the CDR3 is TGCGCCAGCAGCTTGGTAGGGGCTGGTGGAGATGAGCAGTTCTTC.

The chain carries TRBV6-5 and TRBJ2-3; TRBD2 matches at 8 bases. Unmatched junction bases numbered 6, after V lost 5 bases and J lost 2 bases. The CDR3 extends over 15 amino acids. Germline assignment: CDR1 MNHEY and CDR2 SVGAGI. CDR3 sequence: CASSPQAGDTDTQYF. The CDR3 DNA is TGTGCCAGCAGTCCCCAAGCGGGAGACACAGATACGCAGTATTTT.